Below, 27 T cell receptor beta chains from the same sample are listed, as sequenced in a study of blood T cells in healthy people across ages. A J-beta primer mix and a sample-barcoded 5' primer were used in a second PCR of about 7 to 12 cycles. MiXCR was run by TCRdb on the 5' RACE reads, yielding one entry per CDR3 protein. This table has 2 million or so distinct CDR3 sequences, 49% appearing once. Material for sequencing was blood. These receptors were collected from a woman aged 35 to 49 in good health.

The V and J genes are TRBV6-6 and TRBJ1-2; possible D gene TRBD1, 6 bases. V lost 2 bases to trimming and J lost 8 bases, with 18 bases between them. The germline CDR1 and CDR2 sequences are MNHNY and SVGAGI (reference sequence). The CDR3 is made up of 15 amino acids. Here the CDR3 reads CASSYNGAGAGGYTF. CDR3 nucleotides: TGTGCCAGCAGTTACAATGGCGCAGGGGCCGGCGGCTACACCTTC.

The rearrangement links TRBV19 to TRBJ2-1; D unresolved. Germline-derived CDR1 and CDR2 are LNHDA and SQIVND (reference sequence). With 3 bases removed from V and 6 bases from J, the gap between germline ends came to 9 bases. The CDR3 has 13 residues. The CDR3 nucleotides are TGTGCCAGTAGTATCAGGCAGATCAATGAGCAGTTCTTC. Protein product: CASSIRQINEQFF.

The genes are TRBV5-1 and TRBJ1-1; perhaps TRBD1 as D (6 bases). The CDR3 extends over 16 amino acids. Germline CDR1 is SGHRS and CDR2 is YFSETQ. V was clipped by 4 bases and J by 5 bases, with 21 bases between them. CDR3 protein: CASSLIGEAGVTEAFF. The CDR3 DNA reads as TGCGCCAGCAGCCTGATCGGAGAGGCAGGGGTTACTGAAGCTTTCTTT. Full variable domain (rest looked up from reference TRBV5-1 and TRBJ1-1): KAGVTQTPRYLIKTRGQQVTLSCSPISGHRSVSWYQQTPGQGLQFLFEYFSETQRNKGNFPGRFSGRQFSNSRSEMNVSTLELGDSALYLCASSLIGEAGVTEAFFGQGTRLTVV.

This clonotype was counted a few times. The chain joins TRBV6-2 or TRBV6-3 to TRBJ1-2; D gene unclear. The CDR3 has 15 residues. The ends were cut back, 0 bases at V and 4 bases at J, with 12 bases in the middle. Germline V gene data show CDR1 as MNHEY and CDR2 as SVGEGT. The CDR3 nucleotides read TGTGCCAGCAGTTACTCGGCCGTCAACGTCTATGGCTACACCTTC. This encodes CASSYSAVNVYGYTF.

The rearrangement links TRBV5-6 to TRBJ1-2, with 7 bases matching TRBD1. J gave up 0 bases and V 5 bases, and 4 bases lay outside the gene matches. Germline CDR1 is SGHDT and CDR2 is YYEEEE. This CDR3 has 14 amino acids. CDR3 residues: CASRSDRTNYGYTF. CDR3 sequence (DNA): TGTGCCAGCAGATCGGACAGGACTAACTATGGCTACACCTTC.

The chain employs TRBV20-1 and TRBJ1-2; 8 nucleotides match TRBD1. This CDR3 comprises 11 residues. The J segment lost 10 bases and the V segment lost 4 bases, leaving 5 bases of the junction unmatched. Per the germline V gene, CDR1 is DFQATT and CDR2 is SNEGSKA (reference sequence). The CDR3 sequence: CSATGQGHYTF. DNA for the CDR3: TGCAGTGCTACCGGACAGGGACACTACACCTTC.

The V gene is TRBV29-1, the J gene TRBJ1-5, with TRBD1 identical over 8 bases. CDR3 size: 13 residues. V lost 7 bases, J lost 3 bases, and 5 bases stayed unmatched. Germline-derived CDR1 and CDR2 are SQVTM and ANQGSEA. This CDR3 is CSAGTGPNQPQHF. The CDR3 nucleotides are TGCAGCGCCGGGACAGGACCCAATCAGCCCCAGCATTTT. Together with reference TRBV29-1 and TRBJ1-5, the CDR3 gives the full variable domain: SAVISQKPSRDICQRGTSLTIQCQVDSQVTMMFWYRQQPGQSLTLIATANQGSEATYESGFVIDKFPISRPNLTFSTLTVSNMSPEDSSIYLCSAGTGPNQPQHFGDGTRLSIL.

This chain joins TRBV20-1 and TRBJ1-1; 8 nucleotides match TRBD1. Germline V gene data show CDR1 as DFQATT and CDR2 as SNEGSKA (reference sequence). The CDR3 spans 16 residues. J was trimmed by 5 bases and V by 4 bases; bases with no gene match: 15. The DNA of the CDR3 is TGCAGTGCTAAGAAGACAGGGGCTGCTTGGGGTACTGAAGCTTTCTTT. This sequence encodes CSAKKTGAAWGTEAFF.

CDR3 sequence reads: CASSYSEGRETYEQYF. DNA of the CDR3: TGTGCCAGCAGCTACTCTGAGGGACGGGAGACCTACGAGCAGTACTTC. The chain carries TRBV11-3 and TRBJ2-7, with a possible D match to TRBD2 (6 bases). Germline assignment: CDR1 SGHNT and CDR2 YENEEA. The CDR3 consists of 16 residues. V lost 4 bases and J lost 2, with 18 bases in between.

J is TRBJ2-1 and V is TRBV9; 8 bases match TRBD2. The CDR3 totals 15 residues. V lost 0 bases and J lost 5; bases outside the gene matches: 4. Germline V lookup: CDR1 SGDLS, CDR2 YYNGEE. The CDR3 sequence is CASSVGTSSNNEQFF. DNA for the CDR3: TGTGCCAGCAGCGTAGGGACTAGCTCAAACAATGAGCAGTTCTTC.

This sequence joins TRBV4-2 and TRBJ2-3; 7 bases are shared with TRBD2. Per germline, CDR1 LGHNA and CDR2 YNFKEQ. With 0 bases clipped from V and 4 bases from J, the junction kept 7 bases outside the gene matches. The CDR3 has 16 amino acids. CDR3 in amino acids: CASSQEGEGWADTQYF. CDR3 bases: TGTGCCAGCAGCCAAGAGGGGGAGGGCTGGGCAGATACGCAGTATTTT.

The sample holds a few counts of this clonotype. This sequence joins TRBV12-3 or TRBV12-4 and TRBJ2-1; tentative D call: TRBD1 (6 bases). V gave up 5 bases and J gave up 13 bases, with 18 bases separating them. The CDR3 is made up of 13 amino acids. This chain's CDR3 is CASSPPTGLGQFF. CDR3 in DNA: TGTGCCAGCAGTCCACCGACAGGTCTCGGACAGTTCTTC.

The chain couples TRBV6-5 to TRBJ2-1; the match to TRBD1 covers 7 bases. The J segment lost 7 bases and the V segment lost 2 bases, leaving 2 bases of the junction unmatched. This CDR3 has 13 residues. The germline CDR1 and CDR2 sequences are MNHEY and SVGAGI. Written as DNA, the CDR3 is TGTGCCAGCAGTTACGTGGGACAGAATGAGCAGTTCTTC. This gives the protein CASSYVGQNEQFF.

The chain uses TRBV20-1 and TRBJ2-1, with 8 bases lining up with TRBD2. This CDR3 comprises 15 residues. V dropped 5 bases and J dropped 7; count of bases not matched to a gene: 13. CDR1 and CDR2 from the germline V gene are DFQATT and SNEGSKA (reference sequence). The CDR3 DNA reads as TGCAGTGCTCGTCGGGCGGGGGGAACGAGAAATGAGCAGTTCTTC. As protein: CSARRAGGTRNEQFF.

This clonotype was detected many times. The V and J genes are TRBV12-3 or TRBV12-4 and TRBJ2-7, with D unresolved. Trimming stripped 3 bases from V and 4 bases from J, with 13 bases between. This CDR3 has 14 residues. CDR3 loop: CASSFRAGPYEQYF. The CDR3 DNA is TGTGCCAGCAGTTTCAGAGCAGGACCTTACGAGCAGTACTTC.

The gene calls are TRBV6-2 or TRBV6-3 and TRBJ2-3; maybe TRBD2 (6 bases). Trimming shortened V by 7 bases and J by 5 bases, and 16 bases separated the two germline ends. The CDR3 extends over 14 amino acids. Germline assignment: CDR1 MNHEY and CDR2 SVGEGT. The CDR3 is CASTLGGLGDTQYF. In nucleotides, the CDR3 is TGTGCCAGCACTCTCGGAGGGCTCGGAGATACGCAGTATTTT.

The chain employs TRBV20-1 and TRBJ2-5, with 12 bases fitting TRBD2. The germline gives CDR1 DFQATT, CDR2 SNEGSKA (reference sequence). The trim removed 0 bases at V and 5 bases at J, leaving 13 bases unmatched. The CDR3 spans 18 residues. The CDR3: CSARDLVTSGGGRETQYF. In DNA form, the CDR3 reads TGCAGTGCTAGAGATCTAGTGACTAGCGGGGGCGGTCGGGAGACCCAGTACTTC.

This chain connects TRBV20-1 to TRBJ1-6; D not certain. CDR3 length: 10 amino acids. Germline CDR1 reads DFQATT; CDR2 reads SNEGSKA (reference sequence). With 7 bases removed from V and 9 bases from J, the gap between germline ends came to 7 bases. The CDR3 DNA sequence: TGCAGTGTATCCAGTTCACCCCTCCACTTT. This encodes CSVSSSPLHF.

This clonotype occurred a few times. This rearrangement joins TRBV6-1 to TRBJ2-1; 8 bases map to TRBD2. The CDR3 is made up of 15 amino acids. V was clipped by 3 bases and J by 5 bases; unmatched bases: 6. Germline CDR1 is MNHNS and CDR2 is SASEGT. DNA for the CDR3: TGTGCCAGCAGTGAGACGGCGGGGGGCCACAATGAGCAGTTCTTC. Encoded protein: CASSETAGGHNEQFF.

This clonotype has more than one count but fewer than ten. The rearrangement uses TRBV6-2 or TRBV6-3 and TRBJ2-7; possibly TRBD1 or TRBD2 for D (6 bases each). Trimming pared 6 bases from V and 0 bases from J, leaving 18 bases between. Per germline, CDR1 MNHEY and CDR2 SVGEGT. The CDR3 consists of 16 residues. Here the CDR3 reads CASSRYRGAPSYEQYF. CDR3 nucleotide sequence: TGTGCCAGCAGCCGCTATAGGGGGGCGCCCTCCTACGAGCAGTACTTC.

The CDR3: CASSLTGGTEKLFF. The CDR3 DNA sequence: TGTGCCAGCAGCTTAACTGGGGGTACGGAAAAACTGTTTTTT. The genes are TRBV7-3 and TRBJ1-4; TRBD1 is a possible D gene (5 bases). CDR1 is SGHTA, CDR2 FQGTGA, per germline. The CDR3 extends over 14 amino acids. V was trimmed by 0 bases and J by 8 bases, leaving 10 bases between them.

Concerning this clonotype itself: A junction end diverges from the germline sequence, so it may reflect a read error. V is TRBV9 and J is TRBJ2-4; tentatively, D is TRBD1 (8 bases). CDR1 and CDR2 from the germline V gene are SGDLS and YYNGEE. The CDR3 has 14 residues. Here the CDR3 reads CASSPGGQVNIQYF. Written as DNA, the CDR3 is TGTGCGAGCAGCCCGGGGGGACAGGTAAACATTCAGTACTTC. The complete variable domain, with remaining parts taken from reference TRBV9 and TRBJ2-4, reads DSGVTQTPKHLITATGQRVTLRCSPRSGDLSVYWYQQSLDQGLQFLIQYYNGEERAKGNILERFSAQQFPDLHSELNLSSLELGDSALYFCASSPGGQVNIQYFGAGTRLSVL.

This chain connects TRBV5-1 to TRBJ1-2, with D possibly matching TRBD1 (5 bases). V was pared by 4 bases and J by 8 bases, with 15 bases between. The CDR3 sequence is 13 residues long. Looked up from germline, CDR1 is SGHRS and CDR2 is YFSETQ. CDR3 DNA: TGCGCCAGCAGCCCGGGGACTCTGGACGGCTACACCTTC. This gives the protein CASSPGTLDGYTF. The variable domain in full, completed from reference TRBV5-1 and TRBJ1-2, reads KAGVTQTPRYLIKTRGQQVTLSCSPISGHRSVSWYQQTPGQGLQFLFEYFSETQRNKGNFPGRFSGRQFSNSRSEMNVSTLELGDSALYLCASSPGTLDGYTFGSGTRLTVV.

The chain couples TRBV7-8 to TRBJ2-7; D perhaps matches TRBD1 (6 bases). Germline V gene data show CDR1 as SGHVS and CDR2 as FQNEAQ. V lost 5 bases and J 3 bases, leaving 17 bases between the germline ends. The CDR3 loop spans 15 amino acids. CDR3 amino acids: CASSLGTNSLYEQYF. CDR3 DNA: TGTGCCAGCAGCCTCGGGACAAACTCCCTCTACGAGCAGTACTTC. Full variable domain (outside the CDR3, taken from reference TRBV7-8 and TRBJ2-7): GAGVSQSPRYKVAKRGQDVALRCDPISGHVSLFWYQQALGQGPEFLTYFQNEAQLDKSGLPSDRFFAERPEGSVSTLKIQRTQQEDSAVYLCASSLGTNSLYEQYFGPGTRLTVT.

Notes on this clonotype: At one of its ends the junction is not consistent with the germline gene, which may arise from a read error. The V call is TRBV20-1, the J call TRBJ2-7, with D possibly matching TRBD2 (5 bases). Germline V gene sequence: CDR1 DFQATT, CDR2 SNEGSKA (reference sequence). This CDR3 is 14 amino acids long. The CDR3: CSAGISVSVVERYF. CDR3 nucleotide sequence: TGCAGTGCTGGGATTAGCGTCTCCGTAGTTGAGCGGTACTTC.

This clonotype was detected only a few times. This chain joins TRBV29-1 and TRBJ2-7; possible D gene TRBD1, 6 bases. The V and J ends lost 5 bases and 7 bases respectively, with 15 bases between them. The CDR3 totals 12 residues. In germline, CDR1 is SQVTM, CDR2 ANQGSEA. Written as DNA, the CDR3 is TGCAGCGTTCCGGGCCCCAGGGGAGAGCAGTACTTC. Amino acids: CSVPGPRGEQYF.

CDR3 region: CASSLDGQVMNIQYF. The DNA of the CDR3 is TGCGCCAGCAGCCTGGATGGACAGGTGATGAACATTCAGTACTTC. V is TRBV5-1 and J is TRBJ2-7, with TRBD1 identical over 7 bases. The better agreement between TRBJ2-4 and the DNA end casts doubt on the J call. CDR1 and CDR2 (germline): SGHRS, YFSETQ. This CDR3 has 15 amino acids.